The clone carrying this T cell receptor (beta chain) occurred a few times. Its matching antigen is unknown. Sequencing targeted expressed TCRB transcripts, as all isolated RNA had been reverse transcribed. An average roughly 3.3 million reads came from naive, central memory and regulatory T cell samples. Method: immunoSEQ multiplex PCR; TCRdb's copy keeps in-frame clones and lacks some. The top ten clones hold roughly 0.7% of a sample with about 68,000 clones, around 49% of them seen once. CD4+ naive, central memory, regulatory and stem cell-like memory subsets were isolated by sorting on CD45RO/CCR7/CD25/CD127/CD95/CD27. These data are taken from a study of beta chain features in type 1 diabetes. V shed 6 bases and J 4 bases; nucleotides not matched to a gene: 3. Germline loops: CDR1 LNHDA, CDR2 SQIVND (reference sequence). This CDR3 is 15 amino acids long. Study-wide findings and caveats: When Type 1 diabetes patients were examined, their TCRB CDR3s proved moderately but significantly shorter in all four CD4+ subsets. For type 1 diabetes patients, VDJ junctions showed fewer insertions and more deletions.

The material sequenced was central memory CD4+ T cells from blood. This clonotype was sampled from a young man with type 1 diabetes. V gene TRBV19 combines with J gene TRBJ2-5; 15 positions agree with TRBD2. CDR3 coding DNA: TGTGCCAGTAGCAGGGGACTAGCGGGGGGAGAGACCCAGTACTTC. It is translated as CASSRGLAGGETQYF.